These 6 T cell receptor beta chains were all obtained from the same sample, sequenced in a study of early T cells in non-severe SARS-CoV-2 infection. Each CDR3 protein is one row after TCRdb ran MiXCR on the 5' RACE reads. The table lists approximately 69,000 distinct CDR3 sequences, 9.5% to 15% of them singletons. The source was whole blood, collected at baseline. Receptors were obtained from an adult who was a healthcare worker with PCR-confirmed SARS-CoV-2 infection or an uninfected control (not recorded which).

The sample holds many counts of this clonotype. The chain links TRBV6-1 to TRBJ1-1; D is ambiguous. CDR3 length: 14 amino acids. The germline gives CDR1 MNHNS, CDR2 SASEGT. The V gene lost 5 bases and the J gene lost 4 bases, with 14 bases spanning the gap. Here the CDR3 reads CASSPGRAFTEAFF. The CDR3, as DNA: TGTGCCAGCAGTCCTGGACGGGCATTCACTGAAGCTTTCTTT.

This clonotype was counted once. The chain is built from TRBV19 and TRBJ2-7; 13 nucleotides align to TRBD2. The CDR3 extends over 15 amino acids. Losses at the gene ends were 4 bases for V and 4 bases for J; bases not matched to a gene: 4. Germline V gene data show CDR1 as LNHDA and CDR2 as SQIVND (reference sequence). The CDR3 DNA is TGTGCCAGTAGTACCACTAGCGGGGGGGCGTACGAGCAGTACTTC. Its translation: CASSTTSGGAYEQYF.

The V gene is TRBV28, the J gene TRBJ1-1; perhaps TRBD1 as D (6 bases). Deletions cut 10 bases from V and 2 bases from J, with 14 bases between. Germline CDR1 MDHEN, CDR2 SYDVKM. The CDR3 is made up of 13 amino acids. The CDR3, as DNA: TGTGCCACCCATAGGACAGAAAACACTGAAGCTTTCTTT. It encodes CATHRTENTEAFF.

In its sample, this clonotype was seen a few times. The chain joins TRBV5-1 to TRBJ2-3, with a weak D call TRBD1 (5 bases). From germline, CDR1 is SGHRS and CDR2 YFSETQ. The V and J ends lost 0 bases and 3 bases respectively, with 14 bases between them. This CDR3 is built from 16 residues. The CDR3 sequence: CASSLVGAAPTDTQYF. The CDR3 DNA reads TGCGCCAGCAGCTTGGTTGGGGCAGCGCCGACAGATACGCAGTATTTT.

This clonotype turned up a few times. The CDR3 DNA sequence: TGTGCCAGCAGTAACCCAGGGGAGCCCCCTTATGGCTACACCTTC. Protein: CASSNPGEPPYGYTF. V gene TRBV6-6 combines with J gene TRBJ1-2; the D gene is possibly TRBD1 (6 bases). Germline V gene sequence: CDR1 MNHNY, CDR2 SVGAGI (reference sequence). This CDR3 spans 15 amino acids. V was shortened by 5 bases and J by 5 bases, with 18 bases between the two germline ends.

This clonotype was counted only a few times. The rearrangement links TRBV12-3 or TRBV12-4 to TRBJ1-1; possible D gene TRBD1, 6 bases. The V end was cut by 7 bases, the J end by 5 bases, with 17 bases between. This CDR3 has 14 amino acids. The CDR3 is CASKLGGVRTEAFF. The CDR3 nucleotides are TGTGCCAGCAAATTAGGGGGAGTCAGGACTGAAGCTTTCTTT.